One and the same sample provided the 9 T cell receptor beta chains below, sequenced in a study of T cell repertoires in cytomegalovirus infection. One entry per CDR3 protein, called by TCRdb with MiXCR from the reads. The table includes roughly 630,000 distinct CDR3 sequences, 20% to 25% detected once. Sample: CD8+ T cells from PBMCs. These receptors were taken from a human donor in good health (CMV status not recorded). Some clones in this sample may be carry-over from other donors' samples.

The chain links TRBV12-3 or TRBV12-4 to TRBJ2-1, with D tentatively TRBD1 or TRBD2 (5 bases each). Trimming removed 6 bases from V and 2 bases from J, with 17 bases in between. CDR3 length: 16 residues. The CDR3 DNA reads TGTGCCAGCAGGGGCTCACACGGGGCCCCCTACAATGAGCAGTTCTTC. It encodes CASRGSHGAPYNEQFF.

This clonotype was counted only a few times. The V call is TRBV5-5, the J call TRBJ2-3, with a possible D match to TRBD1 (5 bases). V was pared by 3 bases and J by 0 bases, with 11 bases between. The CDR3 runs to 15 residues. Germline assignment: CDR1 SGHKS and CDR2 YYEKEE (reference sequence). The CDR3 DNA is TGTGCCAGCAGCTGGCTAGGGGCAAGCACAGATACGCAGTATTTT. Translated, it gives CASSWLGASTDTQYF.

The rearrangement uses TRBV7-9 and TRBJ1-2; maybe TRBD1 (5 bases). V lost 6 bases, J lost 8 bases, and 16 bases lay in between. CDR3 length: 13 amino acids. Per the germline V gene, CDR1 is SEHNR and CDR2 is FQNEAQ (reference sequence). Here the CDR3 DNA reads TGTGCCAGCAGTTCCGACAGCGACCGCGGCTACACCTTC. Translated, it gives CASSSDSDRGYTF.

The chain links TRBV14 to TRBJ1-2, with a tentative D call TRBD1 (6 bases). Trimming shortened V by 5 bases and J by 6 bases, and 10 bases separated the two germline ends. From germline, CDR1 is SGHDN and CDR2 FVKESK. The CDR3 totals 12 residues. The CDR3 region has the DNA TGTGCCAGCAGCACCGGGACACATGGCTACACCTTC. This codes for CASSTGTHGYTF.

With respect to this clonotype: A much larger clone lies a single base off, so this may be a read error. The rearrangement uses TRBV12-3 or TRBV12-4 and TRBJ2-5; D ambiguous. The CDR3 contains 13 residues. Trimming removed 4 bases from V and 4 bases from J, with 10 bases in between. CDR3: CASSSVRGETQYF. The DNA of the CDR3 is TGTGCCAGCAGTTCGGTCCGAGGAGAGACCCAGTACTTC.

The chain is built from TRBV13 and TRBJ2-2; unclear D gene. Germline V gene lookup returns CDR1 PRHDT and CDR2 FYEKMQ (reference sequence). The CDR3 is 14 amino acids. Trimming took 4 bases from V and 6 from J, leaving 12 bases between them. CDR3 DNA sequence: TGTGCCAGCAGCTCGACGTGTCTCTCCGGGGAGCTGTTTTTT. As protein: CASSSTCLSGELFF.

The table lists this clonotype with many counts. The chain is built from TRBV6-2 or TRBV6-3 and TRBJ1-5, with D hard to call. CDR3 length: 12 amino acids. V lost 0 bases to trimming and J lost 9 bases, with 6 bases between them. Germline values: CDR1 MNHEY, CDR2 SVGEGT. The CDR3 DNA sequence: TGTGCCAGCAGTTACTCCGCTGGGCCCCAGCATTTT. The encoded protein is CASSYSAGPQHF.

A few counts support this clonotype. The chain combines TRBV14 with TRBJ1-1; perhaps TRBD1 as D (6 bases). Germline V gene sequence: CDR1 SGHDN, CDR2 FVKESK. CDR3 length: 15 amino acids. The V and J ends lost 4 bases and 4 bases respectively, with 16 bases between them. The CDR3 DNA reads TGTGCCAGCAGCCCGAGGGGGGGTCGGGGCACTGAAGCTTTCTTT. Protein sequence: CASSPRGGRGTEAFF.

This clonotype was counted between two and nine times. V and J are TRBV20-1 and TRBJ2-7, with D maybe TRBD2 (5 bases). Per germline, CDR1 DFQATT and CDR2 SNEGSKA (reference sequence). This CDR3 has 16 amino acids. The V end was cut by 0 bases, the J end by 5 bases, with 20 bases between. The CDR3 nucleotides are TGCAGTGCTAGAGATGGGGAAGCGGATATTTCCAACGAGCAGTACGTC. Translation: CSARDGEADISNEQYV.